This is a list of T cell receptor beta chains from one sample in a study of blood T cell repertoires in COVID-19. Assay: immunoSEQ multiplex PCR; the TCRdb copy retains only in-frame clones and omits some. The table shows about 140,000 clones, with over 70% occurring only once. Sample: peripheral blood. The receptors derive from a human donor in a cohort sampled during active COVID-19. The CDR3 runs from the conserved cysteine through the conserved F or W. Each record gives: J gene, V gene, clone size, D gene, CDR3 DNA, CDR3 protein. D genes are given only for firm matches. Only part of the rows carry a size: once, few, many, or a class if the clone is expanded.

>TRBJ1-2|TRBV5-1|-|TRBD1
TGCGCCAGCAGCAAGGGACAGGGAAACTTTGGCTACACCTTC
CASSKGQGNFGYTF
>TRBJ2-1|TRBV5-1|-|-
TGCGCCAGCCGGGAAATAGGGCGTAGAACGGGGAACTACAATGAGCAGTTCTTC
CASREIGRRTGNYNEQFF
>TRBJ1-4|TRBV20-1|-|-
TGCAGTGCTAGTCTCGGGGGGCGCCGGGAAAAACTGTTTTTT
CSASLGGRREKLFF
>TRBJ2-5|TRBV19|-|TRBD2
TGTGCCAGTAGTCCCATCGCTGGGGGAGGGAAGACCCAGTACTTC
CASSPIAGGGKTQYF
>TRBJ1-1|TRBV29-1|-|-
TGCAGCGTCGCCCCTCTGGGGGGGAGCAGAACTGAAGCTTTCTTT
CSVAPLGGSRTEAFF
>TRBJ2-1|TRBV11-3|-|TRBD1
TGTGCCAGCAGCAATTTCGGACAGGGGCGAAATGAGCAGTTCTTC
CASSNFGQGRNEQFF
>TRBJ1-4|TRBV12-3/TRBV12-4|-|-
TGTGCCAGCCGAGGAGAAGTTGAAAAACTGTTTTTT
CASRGEVEKLFF
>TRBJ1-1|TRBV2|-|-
TGTGCCAGCATGCTGGGACAGAACACTGAAGCTTTCTTT
CASMLGQNTEAFF
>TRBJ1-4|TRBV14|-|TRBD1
TGTGCCAGCAGCCAATATAGAGGGACAGGGCCTAATGAAAAACTGTTTTTT
CASSQYRGTGPNEKLFF
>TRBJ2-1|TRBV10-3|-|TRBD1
TGTGCCATCAGCTCCAACAGGGGGAGCTCCTACAATGAGCAGTTCTTC
CAISSNRGSSYNEQFF
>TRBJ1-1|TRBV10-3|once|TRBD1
TGTGCCATCGCCGGACAGGGGGAGAACACTGAAGCTTTCTTT
CAIAGQGENTEAFF
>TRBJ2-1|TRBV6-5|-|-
TGTGCCAGCAGTTACGGGGGGATCGGTTACAATGAGCAGTTCTTC
CASSYGGIGYNEQFF
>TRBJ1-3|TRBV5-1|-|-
TGCGCCAGCAGCGTGGCCCCAGGGACTGGAAACACCATATATTTT
CASSVAPGTGNTIYF
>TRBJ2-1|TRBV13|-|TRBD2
TGTGCCAGCAGCTTAATGGCTAGCGGGGGGAGCGGGTATTCGGAGCAGTTCTTC
CASSLMASGGSGYSEQFF
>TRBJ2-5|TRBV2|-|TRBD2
TGTGCCAGCAGTGATGGGACTAGCCAAAGAGAGACCCAGTACTTC
CASSDGTSQRETQYF
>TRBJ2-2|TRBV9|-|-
TGTGCCAGCAGCGTGTTACCGGGACAACGCAAGAGGGCGAACACCGGGGAGCTGTTTTTT
CASSVLPGQRKRANTGELFF
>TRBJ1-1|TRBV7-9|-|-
TGTGCCAGCAGCATTGGCCGAGAGGGCGTCTCTGAAGCTTTCTTT
CASSIGREGVSEAFF
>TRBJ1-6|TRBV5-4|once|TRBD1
TGTGCCAGCACCACATTAGGACCGGGACAGGGCTATTCACCCCTCCACTTT
CASTTLGPGQGYSPLHF
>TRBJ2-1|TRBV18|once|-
TGTGCCAGCTCACCCGTCTGGGGGGACAATGAGCAGTTCTTC
CASSPVWGDNEQFF
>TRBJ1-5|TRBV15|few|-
TGTGCCACCAGCGAGATTTATAGCAATCAGCCCCAGCATTTT
CATSEIYSNQPQHF
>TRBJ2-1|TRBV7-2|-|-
TGTGCCAGCAGCTACTCTTCCTCCTACAATGAGCAGTTCTTC
CASSYSSSYNEQFF
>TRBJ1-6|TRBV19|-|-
TGTGCCAGTAGTATCAGGGAGGGGAGGAATTCACCCCTCCACTTT
CASSIREGRNSPLHF
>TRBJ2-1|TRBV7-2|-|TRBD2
TGTGCCAGCAGCCTCAGCGGGGGGGCGGGGAATGAGCAGTTCTTC
CASSLSGGAGNEQFF
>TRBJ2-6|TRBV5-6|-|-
TGTGCCAGCGACAGTACCTCTGGGGCCAACGTCCTGACTTTC
CASDSTSGANVLTF
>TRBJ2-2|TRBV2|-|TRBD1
TGTGCCAGCACCAGGGGGACCTCGGGCGGGGAGCTGTTTTTT
CASTRGTSGGELFF
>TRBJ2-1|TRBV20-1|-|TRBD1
TGCAGTGCTAAACCGGGACAGGGGGAGTTCTTC
CSAKPGQGEFF
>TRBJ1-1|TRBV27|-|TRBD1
TGTGCCAGCAGTACAGGGGGATACACTGAAGCTTTCTTT
CASSTGGYTEAFF
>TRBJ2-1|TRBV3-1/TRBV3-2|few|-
TGTGCCAGCAGCCAAGACTCTAGGGGATTTTACAATGAGCAGTTCTTC
CASSQDSRGFYNEQFF